This T cell receptor beta chain was found in a study of cytomegalovirus exposure and HLA in healthy donors. A multiplex PCR was run with 60 Vbeta primers and 13 Jbeta primers. This table comes from immunoSEQ multiplex PCR, and its TCRdb copy is limited to in-frame clones, with some not included. The data hold about 150,000 clones, with approximately 80% observed a single time. The trim removed 6 bases at V and 4 bases at J, leaving 9 bases unmatched. The germline V gene encodes CDR1 SGHVS and CDR2 FQNEAQ. The CDR3 spans 15 residues. The chain employs TRBV7-8 and TRBJ1-1; the match to TRBD1 covers 9 bases. Sequences were obtained from PBMCs. The clonotype originates from a woman aged 40-49 years in good health and CMV-seropositive. The CDR3 loop is CASRRKQGASTEAFF. The CDR3 bases are TGTGCCAGCAGACGAAAACAGGGGGCGAGCACTGAAGCTTTCTTT.